The T cell receptor (beta chain) under discussion was sequenced for a study of blood T cell repertoires in COVID-19. Study information: Acute and convalescent COVID-19 specimens originated in the United States, Italy and Spain.

Original processing methods: Counts of nucleated cells, estimated from reference gene primer amplification, were obtained. Profiled with immunoSEQ multiplex PCR; TCRdb holds only in-frame clones, not every one. D and trimming come from the DNA, and the V and J calls and clone size come from that table. The sample holds 99,000 or so clones, 65% to 80% seen once. This CDR3 is built from 13 residues. Trimming took off 8 bases at V and 0 bases at J, with 10 bases between the two ends. CDR1 MNHEY and CDR2 SVGAGI come from the germline V gene. The sequenced sample consisted of peripheral blood. The V gene is TRBV6-5, the J gene TRBJ1-1; D uncertain. This clonotype originated in a woman in her 70s with acute or convalescent COVID-19. CDR3 region: CASEEIMNTEAFF. Written as DNA, the CDR3 is TGTGCCAGCGAGGAAATCATGAACACTGAAGCTTTCTTT.